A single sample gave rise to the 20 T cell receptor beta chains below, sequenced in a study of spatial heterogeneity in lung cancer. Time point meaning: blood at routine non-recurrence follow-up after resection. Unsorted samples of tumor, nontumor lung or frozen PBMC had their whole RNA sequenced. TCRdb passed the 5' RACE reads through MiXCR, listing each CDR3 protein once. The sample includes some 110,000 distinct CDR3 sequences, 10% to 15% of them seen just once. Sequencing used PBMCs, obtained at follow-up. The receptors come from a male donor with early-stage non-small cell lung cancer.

The CDR3 nucleotides are TGTGCCAGCAGCGGGACTAGCTCCTACAATGAGCAGTTCTTC. Protein: CASSGTSSYNEQFF. The chain is built from TRBV5-5 and TRBJ2-1, with 8 bases aligning to TRBD2. The CDR3 has 14 residues. The ends lost 4 bases at V and 0 bases at J; junction bases unmatched: 0. Germline CDR1 SGHKS, CDR2 YYEKEE (reference sequence). Supplemented by reference TRBV5-5 and TRBJ2-1, the full variable domain reads DAGVTQSPTHLIKTRGQQVTLRCSPISGHKSVSWYQQVLGQGPQFIFQYYEKEERGRGNFPDRFSARQFPNYSSELNVNALLLGDSALYLCASSGTSSYNEQFFGPGTRLTVL.

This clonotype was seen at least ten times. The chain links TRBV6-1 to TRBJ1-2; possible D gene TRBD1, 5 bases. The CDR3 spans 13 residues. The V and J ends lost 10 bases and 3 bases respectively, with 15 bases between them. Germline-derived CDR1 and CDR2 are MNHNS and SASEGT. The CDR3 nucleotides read TGTGCCATCCGGGGGGACGCCCACTATGGCTACACCTTC. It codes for CAIRGDAHYGYTF.

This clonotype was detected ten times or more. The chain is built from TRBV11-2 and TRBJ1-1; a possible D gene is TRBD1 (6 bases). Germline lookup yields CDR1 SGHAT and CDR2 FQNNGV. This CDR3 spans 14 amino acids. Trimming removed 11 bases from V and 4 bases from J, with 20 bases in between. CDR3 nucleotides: TGTGCCTCGACGGGCAGGGGTGAGATCACTGAAGCTTTCTTT. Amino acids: CASTGRGEITEAFF.

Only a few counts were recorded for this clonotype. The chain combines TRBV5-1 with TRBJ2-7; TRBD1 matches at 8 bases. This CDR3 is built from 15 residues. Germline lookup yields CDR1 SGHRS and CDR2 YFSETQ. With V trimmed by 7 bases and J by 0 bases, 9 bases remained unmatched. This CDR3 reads CASSSSGGFSYEQYF. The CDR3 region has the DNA TGCGCCAGCTCGAGCTCAGGGGGCTTCTCCTACGAGCAGTACTTC.

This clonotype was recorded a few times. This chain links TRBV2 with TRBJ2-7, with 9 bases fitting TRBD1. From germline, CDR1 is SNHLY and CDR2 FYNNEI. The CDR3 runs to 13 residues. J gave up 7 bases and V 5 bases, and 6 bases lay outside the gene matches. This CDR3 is CASSSDRGGEQYF. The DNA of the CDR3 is TGTGCCAGCAGTTCGGACAGGGGAGGTGAGCAGTACTTC.

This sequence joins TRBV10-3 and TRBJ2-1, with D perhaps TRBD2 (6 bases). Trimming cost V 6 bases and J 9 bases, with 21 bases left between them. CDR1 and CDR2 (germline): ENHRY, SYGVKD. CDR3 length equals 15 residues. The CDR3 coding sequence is TGTGCCATCAGCTTTCATGCGGGGCCCTCCGGTGAGCAGTTCTTC. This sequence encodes CAISFHAGPSGEQFF.

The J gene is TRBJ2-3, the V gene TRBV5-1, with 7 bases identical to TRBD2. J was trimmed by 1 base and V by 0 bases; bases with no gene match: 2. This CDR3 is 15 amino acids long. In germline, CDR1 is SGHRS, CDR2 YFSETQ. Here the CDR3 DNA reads TGCGCCAGCAGCTTGGAGGGAGGGGGCACAGATACGCAGTATTTT. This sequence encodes CASSLEGGGTDTQYF.

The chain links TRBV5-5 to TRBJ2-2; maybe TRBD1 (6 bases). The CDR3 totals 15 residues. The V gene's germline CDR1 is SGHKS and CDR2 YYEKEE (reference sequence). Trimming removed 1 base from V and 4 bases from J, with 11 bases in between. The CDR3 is CASSLSGTTTGELFF. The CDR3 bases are TGTGCCAGCAGCTTGTCCGGGACAACCACCGGGGAGCTGTTTTTT. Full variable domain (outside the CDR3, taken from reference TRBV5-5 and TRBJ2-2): DAGVTQSPTHLIKTRGQQVTLRCSPISGHKSVSWYQQVLGQGPQFIFQYYEKEERGRGNFPDRFSARQFPNYSSELNVNALLLGDSALYLCASSLSGTTTGELFFGEGSRLTVL.

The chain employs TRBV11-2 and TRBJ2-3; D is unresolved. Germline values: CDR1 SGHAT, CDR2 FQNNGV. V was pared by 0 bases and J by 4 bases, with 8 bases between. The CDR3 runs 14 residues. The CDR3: CASSLDVGSDTQYF. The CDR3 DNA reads TGTGCCAGCAGCTTAGATGTGGGCTCAGATACGCAGTATTTT.

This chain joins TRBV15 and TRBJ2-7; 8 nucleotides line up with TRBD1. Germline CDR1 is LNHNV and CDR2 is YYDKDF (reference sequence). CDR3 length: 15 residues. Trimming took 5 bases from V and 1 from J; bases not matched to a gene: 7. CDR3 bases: TGTGCCACCAGCCCCAGAGGGACAGGATCCTACGAGCAGTACTTC. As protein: CATSPRGTGSYEQYF.

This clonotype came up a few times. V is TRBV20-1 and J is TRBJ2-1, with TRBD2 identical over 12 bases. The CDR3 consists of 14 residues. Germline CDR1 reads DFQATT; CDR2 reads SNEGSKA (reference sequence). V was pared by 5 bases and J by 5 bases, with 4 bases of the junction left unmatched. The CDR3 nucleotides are TGCAGTGCTGGACTAGCGGGGTTCAACAATGAGCAGTTCTTC. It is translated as CSAGLAGFNNEQFF.

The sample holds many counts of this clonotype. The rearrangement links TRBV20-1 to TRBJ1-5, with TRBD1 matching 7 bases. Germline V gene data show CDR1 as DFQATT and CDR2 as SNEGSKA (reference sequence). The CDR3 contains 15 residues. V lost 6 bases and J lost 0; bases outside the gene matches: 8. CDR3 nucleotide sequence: TGCAGTGCCGGGGGGACAGCAAATAGCAATCAGCCCCAGCATTTT. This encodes CSAGGTANSNQPQHF.

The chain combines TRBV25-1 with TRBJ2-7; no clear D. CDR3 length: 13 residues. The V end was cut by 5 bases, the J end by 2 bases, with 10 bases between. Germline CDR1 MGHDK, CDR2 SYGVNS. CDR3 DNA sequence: TGTGCCAGCAGTCAAGGCGGTGCCTACGAGCAGTACTTC. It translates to CASSQGGAYEQYF.

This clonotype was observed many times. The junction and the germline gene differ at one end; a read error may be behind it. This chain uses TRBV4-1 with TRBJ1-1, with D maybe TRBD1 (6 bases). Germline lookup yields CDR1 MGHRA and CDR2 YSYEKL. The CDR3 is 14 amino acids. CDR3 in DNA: TGCGCCAGCACCCAACGGGCCCAGGGGACTGAAGCTTTCTTT. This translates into CASTQRAQGTEAFF.

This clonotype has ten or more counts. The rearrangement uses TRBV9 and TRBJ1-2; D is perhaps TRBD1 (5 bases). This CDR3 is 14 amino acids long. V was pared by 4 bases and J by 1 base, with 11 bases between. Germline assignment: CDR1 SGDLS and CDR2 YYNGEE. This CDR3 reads CASSPGQDNYGYTF. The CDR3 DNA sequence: TGTGCCAGCAGCCCAGGACAAGATAACTATGGCTACACCTTC.

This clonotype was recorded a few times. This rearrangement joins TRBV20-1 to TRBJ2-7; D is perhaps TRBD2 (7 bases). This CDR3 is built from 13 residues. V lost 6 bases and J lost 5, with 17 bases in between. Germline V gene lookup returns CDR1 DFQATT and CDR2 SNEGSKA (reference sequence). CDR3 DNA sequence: TGCAGTGCCCGGAGGGGGGGCGGGGACGAGCAGTACTTC. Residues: CSARRGGGDEQYF.

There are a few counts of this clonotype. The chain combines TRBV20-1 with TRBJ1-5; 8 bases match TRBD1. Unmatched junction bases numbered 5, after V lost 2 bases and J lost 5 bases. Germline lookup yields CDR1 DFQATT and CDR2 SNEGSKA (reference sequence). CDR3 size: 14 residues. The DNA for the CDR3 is TGCAGTGCTAGACCCCAGGGGGCTTATCAGCCCCAGCATTTT. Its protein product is CSARPQGAYQPQHF.

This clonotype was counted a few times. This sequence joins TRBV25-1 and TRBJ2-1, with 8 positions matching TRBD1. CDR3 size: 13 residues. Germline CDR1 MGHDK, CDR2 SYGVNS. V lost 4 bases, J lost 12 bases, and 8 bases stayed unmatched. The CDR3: CASSVGTGLWQFF. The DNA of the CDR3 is TGTGCCAGCAGTGTCGGGACAGGCCTTTGGCAGTTCTTC. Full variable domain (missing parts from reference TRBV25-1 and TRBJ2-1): EADIYQTPRYLVIGTGKKITLECSQTMGHDKMYWYQQDPGMELHLIHYSYGVNSTEKGDLSSESTVSRIRTEHFPLTLESARPSHTSQYLCASSVGTGLWQFFGPGTRLTVL.

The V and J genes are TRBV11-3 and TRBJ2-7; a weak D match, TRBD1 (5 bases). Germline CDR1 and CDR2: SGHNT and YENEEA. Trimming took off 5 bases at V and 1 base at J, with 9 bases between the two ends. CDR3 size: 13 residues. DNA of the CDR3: TGTGCCAGCAGCACCCCAGGGTCCTACGAGCAGTACTTC. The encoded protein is CASSTPGSYEQYF.

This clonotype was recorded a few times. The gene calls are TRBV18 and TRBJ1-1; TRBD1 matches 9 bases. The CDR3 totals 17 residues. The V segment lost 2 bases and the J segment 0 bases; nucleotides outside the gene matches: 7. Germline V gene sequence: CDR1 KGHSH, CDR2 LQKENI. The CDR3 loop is CASSPNQQGAMNTEAFF. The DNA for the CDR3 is TGTGCCAGCTCACCAAACCAACAGGGGGCAATGAACACTGAAGCTTTCTTT.